One sample yielded the 27 T cell receptor beta chains listed below, sequenced in a study of blood T cells in healthy people across ages. A second PCR, run for about 6 to 11 cycles, used a sample-barcoded 5' primer plus a J-beta primer mix. One entry per CDR3 protein results from TCRdb running MiXCR on the 5' RACE reads. The data show fewer than 2,000,000 distinct CDR3 sequences, around 35% seen once. Input material: blood. These receptors were taken from a young woman in good health.

This chain joins TRBV7-3 and TRBJ2-5; TRBD2 matches at 13 bases. The CDR3 length is 16 residues. Germline V gene lookup returns CDR1 SGHTA and CDR2 FQGTGA. The V and J ends lost 5 bases and 1 base, in that order; junction bases with no gene match: 4. CDR3 sequence reads: CASSAGLAGVQETQYF. The CDR3 nucleotides are TGTGCCAGCAGCGCTGGACTAGCGGGGGTCCAAGAGACCCAGTACTTC.

This clonotype has just a few counts. The chain uses TRBV4-1 and TRBJ2-7; possible D gene TRBD1, 6 bases. The germline V gene has CDR1 MGHRA and CDR2 YSYEKL. The ends were cut back, 4 bases at V and 7 bases at J, with 26 bases in the middle. The CDR3 has 17 residues. CDR3 nucleotides: TGCGCCAGCAGCCCAAGCCCCCGGGACACCCCCCTGGGGGAGCAGTACTTC. Encoded protein: CASSPSPRDTPLGEQYF.

The rearrangement joins TRBV2 to TRBJ1-1; D not certain. CDR1 SNHLY and CDR2 FYNNEI come from the germline V gene. Trimming cost V 9 bases and J 0 bases, with 11 bases left between them. This CDR3 contains 13 residues. The CDR3 sequence is CASAGPLNTEAFF. The CDR3 DNA follows: TGTGCCAGTGCGGGCCCATTGAACACTGAAGCTTTCTTT.

As to this clonotype: Given a much more abundant clone one base away, this may be a read error. The rearrangement links TRBV4-1 to TRBJ2-7; TRBD1 is a possible D gene (6 bases). Trimming stripped 0 bases from V and 4 bases from J, with 19 bases between. Germline loops: CDR1 MGHRA, CDR2 YSYEKL. CDR3 length equals 17 residues. Here the CDR3 DNA reads TGCGCCAGCAGCCAAGATCGGACACAGGGTTGGTGGTACGAGCAGTACTTC. Translated: CASSQDRTQGWWYEQYF.

In the case of this clonotype: At one end, the junction sequence differs from germline, possibly due to a read error. The V and J genes are TRBV2 and TRBJ1-5, with a tentative D call TRBD1 (6 bases). Looked up from germline, CDR1 is SNHLY and CDR2 is FYNNEI. The CDR3 extends over 15 amino acids. This CDR3 is CASSEGTDSNQLQHF. The DNA for the CDR3 is TGTGCCAGCAGTGAAGGGACAGACTCCAATCAGCTCCAGCATTTT.

As for this clonotype: Germline and junction disagree at one end, which may indicate a read error. This sequence joins TRBV7-2 and TRBJ2-1, with 7 bases matching TRBD2. The CDR3 length is 16 residues. Per germline, CDR1 SGHTA and CDR2 FQGNSA. The CDR3 sequence is CASSPPGIAGYNEQCF. In nucleotides, the CDR3 is TGTGCCAGCAGCCCCCCCGGGATAGCGGGTTACAATGAGCAGTGCTTC.

The chain recombines TRBV4-1 with TRBJ2-1; D perhaps matches TRBD2 (5 bases). From germline, CDR1 is MGHRA and CDR2 YSYEKL. CDR3 length: 18 amino acids. Trimming took off 2 bases at V and 3 bases at J, with 20 bases between the two ends. The CDR3 DNA reads TGCGCCAGCAGCCAACGGTGGGGAGAGGCCCCCTACTACAATGAGCAGTTCTTC. Its translation is CASSQRWGEAPYYNEQFF.

This rearrangement joins TRBV20-1 to TRBJ2-5; perhaps D is TRBD1 or TRBD2 (6 bases each). Germline CDR1 DFQATT, CDR2 SNEGSKA (reference sequence). This CDR3 spans 13 amino acids. V lost 8 bases to trimming and J lost 1 base, with 14 bases between them. The CDR3 region is CSTRGLTQETQYF. The CDR3, as DNA: TGCAGTACCAGGGGACTTACCCAAGAGACCCAGTACTTC.

V usage is TRBV20-1 and J usage is TRBJ1-1; D remains ambiguous. The CDR3 has 12 amino acids. The V gene's germline CDR1 is DFQATT and CDR2 SNEGSKA (reference sequence). V gave up 7 bases and J gave up 1 base, with 10 bases separating them. This CDR3 is CSVVSGNTEAFF. The CDR3 nucleotides are TGCAGTGTTGTATCAGGGAACACTGAAGCTTTCTTT.

The chain employs TRBV29-1 and TRBJ1-1; D is unclear. The germline gives CDR1 SQVTM, CDR2 ANQGSEA. V was cut by 4 bases and J by 3 bases, with 9 bases left in between. This CDR3 comprises 12 residues. As DNA, the CDR3 is TGCAGCGTTGTCCCCCGGGACACTGAAGCTTTCTTT. Amino acids: CSVVPRDTEAFF.

V gene TRBV12-3 or TRBV12-4 combines with J gene TRBJ2-5; D not certain. CDR3 length: 13 amino acids. V lost 6 bases and J 1 base, leaving 9 bases between the germline ends. In nucleotides, the CDR3 is TGTGCCAGCAGGGGGTTCCCCCAAGAGACCCAGTACTTC. Its protein product is CASRGFPQETQYF.

V gene TRBV5-1 combines with J gene TRBJ1-2, with D hard to call. The CDR3 runs to 13 residues. V lost 4 bases and J 4 bases, leaving 11 bases between the germline ends. Germline lookup yields CDR1 SGHRS and CDR2 YFSETQ. The CDR3 nucleotides are TGCGCCAGCAGCCCCGACACGATCTATGGCTACACCTTC. It is translated as CASSPDTIYGYTF.

This clonotype was detected only a few times. The V and J genes are TRBV5-1 and TRBJ2-3; D unclear. In germline, CDR1 is SGHRS, CDR2 YFSETQ. The CDR3 spans 14 residues. Trimming removed 2 bases at V and 3 bases at J, with 10 bases between. The DNA for the CDR3 is TGCGCCAGCAGCTTCCGCACATTAACAGATACGCAGTATTTT. Encoded protein: CASSFRTLTDTQYF.

This clonotype was recorded once. The junction departs from the called germline gene at one end, perhaps through a read error. CDR3 protein: CASSSVRDYGETQHF. In DNA, the CDR3 is TGTGCCAGCAGCTCCGTAAGGGACTATGGGGAGACCCAGCACTTC. This chain links TRBV7-9 with TRBJ2-5; TRBD2 aligns across 7 bases. Per germline, CDR1 SEHNR and CDR2 FQNEAQ (reference sequence). This CDR3 is built from 15 residues.

This chain links TRBV12-3 or TRBV12-4 with TRBJ2-7; 11 bases fit TRBD1. Trimming took 7 bases from V and 5 from J; bases not matched to a gene: 7. The CDR3 runs to 14 residues. The CDR3 DNA follows: TGTGCCAGCACCGCGGACAGGGGGCATAACGAGCAGTACTTC. Protein: CASTADRGHNEQYF.

Ten or more counts support this clonotype. The chain employs TRBV29-1 and TRBJ2-5, with D tentatively TRBD2 (6 bases). The V end was cut by 1 base, the J end by 2 bases, with 17 bases between. The germline CDR1 and CDR2 sequences are SQVTM and ANQGSEA. This CDR3 contains 16 residues. The CDR3 protein is CSVEGMLAPVQETQYF. The CDR3 DNA is TGCAGCGTTGAAGGAATGCTAGCGCCGGTTCAAGAGACCCAGTACTTC.

This clonotype was seen a few times. J is TRBJ2-3 and V is TRBV9, with D maybe TRBD2 (6 bases). With 4 bases removed from V and 0 bases from J, the gap between germline ends came to 18 bases. CDR1 is SGDLS, CDR2 YYNGEE, per germline. The CDR3 totals 17 residues. CDR3 region: CASSQLSSVPSTDTQYF. DNA for the CDR3: TGTGCCAGCAGCCAACTTTCTAGCGTTCCTAGCACAGATACGCAGTATTTT. Drawing the rest from reference TRBV9 and TRBJ2-3, the complete variable domain is DSGVTQTPKHLITATGQRVTLRCSPRSGDLSVYWYQQSLDQGLQFLIQYYNGEERAKGNILERFSAQQFPDLHSELNLSSLELGDSALYFCASSQLSSVPSTDTQYFGPGTRLTVL.

The sample holds a few counts of this clonotype. The chain is built from TRBV9 and TRBJ2-7; 7 nucleotides match TRBD2. The germline gives CDR1 SGDLS, CDR2 YYNGEE. The trim removed 4 bases at V and 3 bases at J, leaving 10 bases unmatched. The CDR3 has 15 residues. CDR3 bases: TGTGCCAGCAGCCCTACTCGAGCGGGAAACTACGAGCAGTACTTC. Translating it yields CASSPTRAGNYEQYF.

This clonotype was seen a few times. The rearrangement links TRBV6-2 or TRBV6-3 to TRBJ2-7, with 9 bases aligning to TRBD1. Germline V lookup: CDR1 MNHEY, CDR2 SVGEGT. This CDR3 has 15 amino acids. V lost 1 base to trimming and J lost 5 bases; unmatched junction nucleotides: 6. The DNA for the CDR3 is TGTGCCAGCAGTTACTGGGGGACAGGGCGAAACGAGCAGTACTTC. It codes for CASSYWGTGRNEQYF.

J is TRBJ2-3 and V is TRBV10-1; 8 bases align to TRBD1. This CDR3 is 15 amino acids long. Losses at the gene ends were 2 bases for V and 3 bases for J; bases not matched to a gene: 4. Germline-derived CDR1 and CDR2 are WNHNN and SYGVQD (reference sequence). As DNA, the CDR3 is TGCGCCAGCAGTGAGGCCAGGGGGCGGACAGATACGCAGTATTTT. Translated: CASSEARGRTDTQYF.

This clonotype has more than one count but fewer than ten. The chain has TRBV4-1 and TRBJ2-4; 10 positions agree with TRBD1. The CDR3 spans 14 residues. V was pared by 4 bases and J by 8 bases, with 5 bases of the junction left unmatched. Germline values: CDR1 MGHRA, CDR2 YSYEKL. The CDR3 region is CASSLRQGADIQYF. The CDR3 DNA reads as TGCGCCAGCAGCCTCAGACAGGGGGCCGACATTCAGTACTTC.

This chain connects TRBV30 to TRBJ2-7; no reliable D call. V lost 3 bases and J 7 bases, leaving 16 bases between the germline ends. The CDR3 spans 13 residues. The germline CDR1 and CDR2 sequences are GTSNPN and SVGIG (reference sequence). CDR3 residues: CAWSTGPLGEQYF. In DNA form, the CDR3 reads TGTGCCTGGAGCACCGGGCCCTTAGGGGAGCAGTACTTC.

V and J are TRBV6-2 or TRBV6-3 and TRBJ1-4; TRBD1 is a possible D gene (5 bases). Per germline, CDR1 MNHEY and CDR2 SVGEGT. Trimming took 8 bases from V and 3 from J, leaving 13 bases between them. This CDR3 has 14 residues. This CDR3 is CASARQYSNEKLFF. The CDR3 nucleotides are TGTGCCAGCGCGAGACAGTACTCTAATGAAAAACTGTTTTTT.

This clonotype was detected ten times or more. The V gene is TRBV20-1, the J gene TRBJ2-3, with 8 bases lining up with TRBD2. CDR3 length: 17 amino acids. Germline trimming cut 1 base from V and 2 bases from J; bases unmatched to any gene: 11. Germline CDR1 and CDR2: DFQATT and SNEGSKA (reference sequence). CDR3 DNA: TGCAGTGCTAGAGTGCGACTAGCGCTGCTTCTCACAGATACGCAGTATTTT. It codes for CSARVRLALLLTDTQYF.

The chain is built from TRBV4-2 and TRBJ2-1; D might be TRBD1 or TRBD2, each matching 6 bases. The assigned J gene may be wrong: the sequence end matches TRBJ2-7 better. The CDR3 is made up of 17 amino acids. CDR1 is LGHNA and CDR2 is YNFKEQ in the germline V gene. CDR3 sequence (DNA): TGTGCCAGCAGCCAAGCCACCGAGGGGGGCCGATACAATGAGCAGTACTTC. It is translated as CASSQATEGGRYNEQYF.

The sample holds a few counts of this clonotype. V is TRBV12-3 or TRBV12-4 and J is TRBJ2-5; maybe TRBD2 (6 bases). The length of the CDR3 is 14 residues. V lost 3 bases and J lost 5, with 13 bases in between. DNA of the CDR3: TGTGCCAGCAGTTTGGGGGGAACGCATGAGACCCAGTACTTC. Translating it yields CASSLGGTHETQYF.

In this sample, this clonotype turned up a few times. The gene calls are TRBV27 and TRBJ2-7; D may be TRBD2 (5 bases). Germline CDR1 and CDR2: MNHEY and SMNVEV (reference sequence). V was shortened by 0 bases and J by 2 bases, with 14 bases between the two germline ends. This CDR3 is 16 amino acids long. CDR3 protein: CASSLSGGWGTYEQYF. CDR3 nucleotides: TGTGCCAGCAGTTTATCTGGCGGGTGGGGAACCTACGAGCAGTACTTC.